These 10 T cell receptor beta chains originate from one sample sequenced in a study of T cells of healthy individuals (dated by TCRdb to the late 2010s). The library was produced with 5' RACE. Sequencing was carried out with an Illumina MiSeq. Using fastp at Q25 and MiXCR, TCRdb reprocessed the public reads and kept productive beta chains. Each CDR3 protein gets just one entry, which takes the most common genes and DNA from the rows behind it. This sample comprises over 95,000 distinct CDR3 sequences, approximately 18% of them detected only once. 6.2% of the sample comes from the top ten. The receptors stem from a human donor in good health.

This clonotype appeared a few times. V and J are TRBV30 and TRBJ2-2, with D perhaps matching TRBD2 (7 bases). This CDR3 is built from 14 residues. V dropped 1 base and J dropped 6 bases, with 12 bases sitting between them. CDR1 and CDR2 from the germline V gene are GTSNPN and SVGIG (reference sequence). CDR3 in amino acids: CAWSGGGEAGELFF. The CDR3 DNA reads as TGTGCCTGGAGTGGAGGGGGGGAGGCCGGGGAGCTGTTTTTT. The full variable domain, its missing parts supplied by reference TRBV30 and TRBJ2-2, is SQTIHQWPATLVQPVGSPLSLECTVEGTSNPNLYWYRQAAGRGLQLLFYSVGIGQISSEVPQNLSASRPQDRQFILSSKKLLLSDSGFYLCAWSGGGEAGELFFGEGSRLTVL.

This clonotype turned up a few times. CDR3 in amino acids: CASSTAGVAGELFF. CDR3 in DNA: TGCGCCAGCAGTACTGCGGGAGTTGCCGGGGAGCTGTTTTTT. The chain is built from TRBV5-1 and TRBJ2-2; 7 positions match TRBD2. The junction had 7 bases not matched to a gene; V was cut back by 5 bases and J by 6 bases. The CDR3 extends over 14 amino acids. The germline gives CDR1 SGHRS, CDR2 YFSETQ.

The table lists this clonotype with a few counts. The chain combines TRBV7-9 with TRBJ2-5, with D perhaps matching TRBD1 (6 bases). The CDR3 contains 16 residues. Germline-derived CDR1 and CDR2 are SEHNR and FQNEAQ (reference sequence). The V end was cut by 5 bases, the J end by 1 base, with 17 bases between. CDR3 nucleotides: TGTGCCAGCAGCCCCTCGACAGGATGGAGCCAAGAGACCCAGTACTTC. The encoded protein is CASSPSTGWSQETQYF.

This clonotype was observed a few times. This chain joins TRBV19 and TRBJ2-7; TRBD2 might be the D (6 bases). CDR1 LNHDA and CDR2 SQIVND come from the germline V gene (reference sequence). The CDR3 contains 13 residues. The ends were cut back, 5 bases at V and 5 bases at J, with 13 bases in the middle. The CDR3 reads CASSPPWGDEQYF. In nucleotides, the CDR3 is TGTGCCAGTAGTCCCCCGTGGGGGGACGAGCAGTACTTC.

V and J are TRBV11-1 and TRBJ2-2; D is ambiguous. This CDR3 is built from 14 residues. Germline-derived CDR1 and CDR2 are SGHAT and FQDESV (reference sequence). Trimming cost V 7 bases and J 2 bases, with 11 bases left between them. In nucleotides, the CDR3 is TGTGCCAGCAATTTGGGTACTAACACCGGGGAGCTGTTTTTT. Translating gives CASNLGTNTGELFF.

The table lists this clonotype with a few counts. The chain combines TRBV9 with TRBJ2-4, with TRBD1 matching over 10 bases. In germline, CDR1 is SGDLS, CDR2 YYNGEE. The junction had 9 bases not matched to a gene; V was cut back by 0 bases and J by 0 bases. The CDR3 spans 19 residues. The CDR3: CASSVEGTGDSLAKNIQYF. The CDR3 coding sequence is TGTGCCAGCAGCGTAGAAGGGACAGGGGACTCGCTAGCCAAAAACATTCAGTACTTC. The variable domain in full, completed from reference TRBV9 and TRBJ2-4, reads DSGVTQTPKHLITATGQRVTLRCSPRSGDLSVYWYQQSLDQGLQFLIQYYNGEERAKGNILERFSAQQFPDLHSELNLSSLELGDSALYFCASSVEGTGDSLAKNIQYFGAGTRLSVL.

This clonotype has a count of ten or more. The V and J genes are TRBV6-2 or TRBV6-3 and TRBJ2-1, with D tentatively TRBD2 (6 bases). There are 14 residues in the CDR3. Per germline, CDR1 MNHEY and CDR2 SVGEGT. Trimming stripped 6 bases from V and 7 bases from J, with 16 bases between. The CDR3 is CASSGREPRNEQFF. CDR3 sequence (DNA): TGTGCCAGCAGCGGGCGGGAACCCCGAAATGAGCAGTTCTTC.

This clonotype turned up a few times. The chain links TRBV12-3 or TRBV12-4 to TRBJ2-7; D uncertain. This CDR3 has 14 amino acids. Trimming pared 3 bases from V and 2 bases from J, leaving 11 bases between. The CDR3 DNA follows: TGTGCCAGCAGTTTCGGTCGCACCCCCTACGAGCAGTACTTC. Amino acid sequence: CASSFGRTPYEQYF.

This clonotype appeared many times. The DNA of the CDR3 is TGTGCCAGTCAGCTTACACGGGATTCCTCTGGGGCCAACGTCCTGACTTTC. It codes for CASQLTRDSSGANVLTF. V and J are TRBV19 and TRBJ2-6, with a tentative D call TRBD2 (5 bases). CDR1 is LNHDA and CDR2 is SQIVND in the germline V gene (reference sequence). V lost 8 bases and J lost 0, with 17 bases in between. The CDR3 contains 17 residues.

The rearrangement links TRBV19 to TRBJ2-7; possibly TRBD2 for D (6 bases). V lost 0 bases and J 2 bases, leaving 8 bases between the germline ends. The V gene's germline CDR1 is LNHDA and CDR2 SQIVND (reference sequence). This CDR3 is 14 amino acids long. The CDR3 nucleotides are TGTGCCAGTAGTATAGACCGGGAGCCCTACGAGCAGTACTTC. It specifies CASSIDREPYEQYF.